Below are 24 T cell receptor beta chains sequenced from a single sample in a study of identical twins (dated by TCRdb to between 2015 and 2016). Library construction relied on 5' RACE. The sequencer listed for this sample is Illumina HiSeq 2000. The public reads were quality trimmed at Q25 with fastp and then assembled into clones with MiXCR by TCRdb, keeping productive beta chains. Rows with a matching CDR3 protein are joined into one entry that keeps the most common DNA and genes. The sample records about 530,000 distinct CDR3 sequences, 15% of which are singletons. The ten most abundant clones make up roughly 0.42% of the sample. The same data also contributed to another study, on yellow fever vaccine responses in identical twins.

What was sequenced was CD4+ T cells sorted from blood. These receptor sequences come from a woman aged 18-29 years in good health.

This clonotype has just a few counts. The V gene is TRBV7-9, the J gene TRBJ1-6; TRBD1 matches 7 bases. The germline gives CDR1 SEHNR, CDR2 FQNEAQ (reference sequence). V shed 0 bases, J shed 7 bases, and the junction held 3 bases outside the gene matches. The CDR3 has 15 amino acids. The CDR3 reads CASSLATGANSPLHF. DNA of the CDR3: TGTGCCAGCAGCTTAGCAACAGGGGCGAATTCACCCCTCCACTTT.

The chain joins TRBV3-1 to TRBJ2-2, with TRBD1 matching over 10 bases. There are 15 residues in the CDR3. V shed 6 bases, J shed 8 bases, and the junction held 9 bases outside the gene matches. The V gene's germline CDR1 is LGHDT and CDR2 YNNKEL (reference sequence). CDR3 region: CASRQRDRGIGELFF. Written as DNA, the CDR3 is TGTGCCAGCAGACAGCGGGACAGGGGAATTGGGGAGCTGTTTTTT.

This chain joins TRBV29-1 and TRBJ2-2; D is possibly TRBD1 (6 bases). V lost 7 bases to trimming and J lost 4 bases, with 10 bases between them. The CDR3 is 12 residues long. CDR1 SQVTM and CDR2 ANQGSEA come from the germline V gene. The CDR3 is CSAGHSTGELFF. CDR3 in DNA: TGCAGCGCGGGACACTCCACCGGGGAGCTGTTTTTT.

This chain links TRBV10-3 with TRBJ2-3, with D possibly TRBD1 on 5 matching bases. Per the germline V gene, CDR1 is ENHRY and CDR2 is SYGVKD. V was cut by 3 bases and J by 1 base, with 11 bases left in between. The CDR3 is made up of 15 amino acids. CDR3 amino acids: CAISDLLGGTDTQYF. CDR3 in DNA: TGTGCCATCAGTGATTTGCTAGGGGGCACAGATACGCAGTATTTT.

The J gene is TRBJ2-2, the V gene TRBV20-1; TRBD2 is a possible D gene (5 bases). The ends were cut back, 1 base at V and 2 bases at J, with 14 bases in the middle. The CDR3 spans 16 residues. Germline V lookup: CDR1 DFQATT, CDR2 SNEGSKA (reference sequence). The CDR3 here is CSARVATKLNTGELFF. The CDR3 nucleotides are TGCAGTGCTAGAGTAGCGACAAAACTAAACACCGGGGAGCTGTTTTTT.

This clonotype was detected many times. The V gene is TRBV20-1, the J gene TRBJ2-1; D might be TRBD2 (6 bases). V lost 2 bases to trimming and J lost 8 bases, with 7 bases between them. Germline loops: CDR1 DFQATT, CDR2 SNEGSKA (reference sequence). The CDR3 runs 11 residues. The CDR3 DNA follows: TGCAGTGCTAGACTAGCGTATGAGCAGTTCTTC. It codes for CSARLAYEQFF.

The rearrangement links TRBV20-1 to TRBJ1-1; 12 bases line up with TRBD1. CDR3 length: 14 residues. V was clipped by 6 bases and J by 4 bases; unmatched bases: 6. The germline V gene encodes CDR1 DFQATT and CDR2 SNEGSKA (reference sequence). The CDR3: CSAWDRGLSTEAFF. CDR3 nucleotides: TGCAGTGCCTGGGACAGGGGGCTCAGCACTGAAGCTTTCTTT.

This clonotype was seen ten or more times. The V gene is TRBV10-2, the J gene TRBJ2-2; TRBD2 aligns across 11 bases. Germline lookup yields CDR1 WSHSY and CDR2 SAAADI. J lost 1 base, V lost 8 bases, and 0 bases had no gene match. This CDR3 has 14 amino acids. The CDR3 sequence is CASGLAGNTGELFF. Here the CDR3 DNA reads TGCGCCAGCGGACTAGCGGGGAACACCGGGGAGCTGTTTTTT.

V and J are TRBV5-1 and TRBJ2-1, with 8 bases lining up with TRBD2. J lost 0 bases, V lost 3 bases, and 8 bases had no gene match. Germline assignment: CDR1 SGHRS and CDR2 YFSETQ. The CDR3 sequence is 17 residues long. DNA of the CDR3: TGCGCCAGCAGCTCCCGGGAGGGGCAGAGCTCCTACAATGAGCAGTTCTTC. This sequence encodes CASSSREGQSSYNEQFF. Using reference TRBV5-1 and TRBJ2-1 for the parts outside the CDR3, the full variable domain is KAGVTQTPRYLIKTRGQQVTLSCSPISGHRSVSWYQQTPGQGLQFLFEYFSETQRNKGNFPGRFSGRQFSNSRSEMNVSTLELGDSALYLCASSSREGQSSYNEQFFGPGTRLTVL.

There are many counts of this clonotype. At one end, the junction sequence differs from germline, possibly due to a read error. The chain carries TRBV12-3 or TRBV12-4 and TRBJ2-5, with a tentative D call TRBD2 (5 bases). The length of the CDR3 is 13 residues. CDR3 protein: CASSLARAVAESF. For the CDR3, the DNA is TGTGCCAGCAGTTTAGCGCGGGCGGTAGCTGAGAGCTTC.

The DNA of the CDR3 is TGCGCCAGCAGCTTGGTTCCGGGACAGGGGACCAACACCGGGGAGCTGTTTTTT. Encoded protein: CASSLVPGQGTNTGELFF. The chain links TRBV5-1 to TRBJ2-2, with TRBD1 matching over 10 bases. V shed 0 bases and J 2 bases; nucleotides not matched to a gene: 7. In germline, CDR1 is SGHRS, CDR2 YFSETQ. The CDR3 length is 18 residues.

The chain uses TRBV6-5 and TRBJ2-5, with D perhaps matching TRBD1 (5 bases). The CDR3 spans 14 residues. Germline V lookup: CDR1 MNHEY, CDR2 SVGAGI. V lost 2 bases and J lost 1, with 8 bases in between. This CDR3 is CASSYNRLQETQYF. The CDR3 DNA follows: TGTGCCAGCAGTTACAACAGGCTCCAAGAGACCCAGTACTTC.

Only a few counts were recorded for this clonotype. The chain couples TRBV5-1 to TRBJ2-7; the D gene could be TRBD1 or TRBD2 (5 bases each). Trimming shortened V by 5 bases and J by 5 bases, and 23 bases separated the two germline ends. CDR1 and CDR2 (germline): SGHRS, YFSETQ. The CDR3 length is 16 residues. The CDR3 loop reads CASSTRLGPGSDEQYF. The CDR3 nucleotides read TGCGCCAGCAGTACCAGACTGGGACCCGGATCGGACGAGCAGTACTTC.

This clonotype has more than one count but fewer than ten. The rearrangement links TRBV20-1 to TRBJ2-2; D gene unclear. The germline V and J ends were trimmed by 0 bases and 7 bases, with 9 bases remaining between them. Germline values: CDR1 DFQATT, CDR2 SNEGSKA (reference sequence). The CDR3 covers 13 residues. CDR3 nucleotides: TGCAGTGCTAGAGATCTGTTGCTCGGGGAGCTGTTTTTT. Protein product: CSARDLLLGELFF.

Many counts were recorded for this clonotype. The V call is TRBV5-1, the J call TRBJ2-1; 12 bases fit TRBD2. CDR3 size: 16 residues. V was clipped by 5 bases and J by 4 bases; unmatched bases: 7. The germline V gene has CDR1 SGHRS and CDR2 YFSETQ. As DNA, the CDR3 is TGCGCCAGCAGGCTAGCGGGAGGGCCACAGTACAATGAGCAGTTCTTC. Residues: CASRLAGGPQYNEQFF.

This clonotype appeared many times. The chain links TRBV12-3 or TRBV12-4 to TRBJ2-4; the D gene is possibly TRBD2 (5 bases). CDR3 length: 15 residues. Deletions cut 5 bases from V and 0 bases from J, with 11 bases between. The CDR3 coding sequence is TGTGCCAGCAGTAACAGACTACTAGCCAAAAACATTCAGTACTTC. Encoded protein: CASSNRLLAKNIQYF.

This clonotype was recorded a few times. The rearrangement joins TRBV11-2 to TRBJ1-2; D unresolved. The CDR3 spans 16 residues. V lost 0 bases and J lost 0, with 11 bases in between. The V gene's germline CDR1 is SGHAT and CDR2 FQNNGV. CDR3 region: CASSLDGRVPNYGYTF. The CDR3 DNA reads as TGTGCCAGCAGCTTAGACGGGAGGGTTCCTAACTATGGCTACACCTTC.

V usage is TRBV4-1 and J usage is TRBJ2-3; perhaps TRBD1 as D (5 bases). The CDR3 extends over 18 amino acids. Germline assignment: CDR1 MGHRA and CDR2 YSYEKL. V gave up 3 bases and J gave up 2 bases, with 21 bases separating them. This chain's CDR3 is CASSQQAIRQLNTDTQYF. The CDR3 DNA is TGCGCCAGCAGCCAGCAAGCAATTAGACAGTTAAACACAGATACGCAGTATTTT.

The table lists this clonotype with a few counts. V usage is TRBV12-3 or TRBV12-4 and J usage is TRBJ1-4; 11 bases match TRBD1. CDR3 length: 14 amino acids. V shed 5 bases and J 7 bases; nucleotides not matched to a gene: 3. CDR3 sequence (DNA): TGTGCCAGCAGTACCGGGACAGGGGGTGAAAAACTGTTTTTT. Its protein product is CASSTGTGGEKLFF.

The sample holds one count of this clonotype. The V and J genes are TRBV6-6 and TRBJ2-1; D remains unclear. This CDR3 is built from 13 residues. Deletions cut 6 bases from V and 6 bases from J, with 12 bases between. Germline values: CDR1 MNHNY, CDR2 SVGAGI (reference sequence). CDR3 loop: CASSNGPGNEQFF. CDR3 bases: TGTGCCAGCAGCAACGGGCCGGGCAATGAGCAGTTCTTC.

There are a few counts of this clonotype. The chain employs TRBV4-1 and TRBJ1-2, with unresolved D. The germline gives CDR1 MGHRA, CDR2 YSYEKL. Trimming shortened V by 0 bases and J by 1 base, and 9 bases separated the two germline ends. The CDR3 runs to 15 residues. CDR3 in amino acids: CASSQDISFNYGYTF. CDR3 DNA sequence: TGCGCCAGCAGCCAAGATATATCTTTTAACTATGGCTACACCTTC.

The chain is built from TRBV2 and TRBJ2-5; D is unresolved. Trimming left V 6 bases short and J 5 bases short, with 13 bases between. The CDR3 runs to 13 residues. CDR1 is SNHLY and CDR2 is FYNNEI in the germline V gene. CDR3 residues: CASSEYREETQYF. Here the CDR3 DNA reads TGTGCCAGCAGCGAATATCGAGAGGAGACCCAGTACTTC.

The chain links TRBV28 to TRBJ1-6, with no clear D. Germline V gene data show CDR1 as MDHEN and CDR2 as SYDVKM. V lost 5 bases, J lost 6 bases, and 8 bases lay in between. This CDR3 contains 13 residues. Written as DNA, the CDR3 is TGTGCCAGCAGTCGCAAGACTAATTCACCCCTCCACTTT. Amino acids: CASSRKTNSPLHF.

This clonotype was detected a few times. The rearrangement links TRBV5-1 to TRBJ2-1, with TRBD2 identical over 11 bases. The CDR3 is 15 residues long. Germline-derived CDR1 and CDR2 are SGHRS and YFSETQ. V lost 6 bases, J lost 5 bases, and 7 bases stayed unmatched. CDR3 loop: CASKLTSGTNNEQFF. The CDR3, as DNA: TGCGCCAGCAAATTGACTAGCGGGACTAACAATGAGCAGTTCTTC.